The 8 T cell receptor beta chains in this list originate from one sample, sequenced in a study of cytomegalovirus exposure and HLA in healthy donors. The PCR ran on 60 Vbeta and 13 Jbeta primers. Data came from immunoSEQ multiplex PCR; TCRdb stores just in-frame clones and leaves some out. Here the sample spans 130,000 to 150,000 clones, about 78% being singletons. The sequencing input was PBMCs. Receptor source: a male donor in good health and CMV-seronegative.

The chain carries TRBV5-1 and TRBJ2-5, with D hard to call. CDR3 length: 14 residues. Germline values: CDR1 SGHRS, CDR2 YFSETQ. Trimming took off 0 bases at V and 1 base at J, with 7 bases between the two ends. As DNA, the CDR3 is TGCGCCAGCAGCTTGGGAGCCCTCCAAGAGACCCAGTACTTC. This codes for CASSLGALQETQYF.

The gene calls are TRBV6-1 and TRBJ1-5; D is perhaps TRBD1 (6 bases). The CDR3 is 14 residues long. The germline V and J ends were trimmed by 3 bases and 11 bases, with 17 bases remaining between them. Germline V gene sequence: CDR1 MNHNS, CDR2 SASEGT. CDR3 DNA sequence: TGTGCCAGCAGTGATAAGAACAGGGTTTCTGCCCAGCATTTT. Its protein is CASSDKNRVSAQHF.

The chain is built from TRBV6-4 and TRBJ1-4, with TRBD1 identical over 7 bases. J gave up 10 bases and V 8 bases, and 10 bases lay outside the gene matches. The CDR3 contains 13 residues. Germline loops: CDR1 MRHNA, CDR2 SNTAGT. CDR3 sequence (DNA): TGTGCCAGCGTTCTTTCGACAGGGCGAAAACTGTTTTTT. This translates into CASVLSTGRKLFF.

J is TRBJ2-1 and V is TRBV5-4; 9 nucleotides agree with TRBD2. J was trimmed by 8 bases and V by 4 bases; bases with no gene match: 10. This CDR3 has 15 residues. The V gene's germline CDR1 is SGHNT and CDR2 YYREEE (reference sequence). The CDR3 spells CASSPPSGGSHEQFF. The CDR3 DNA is TGTGCCAGCAGCCCCCCCAGCGGGGGGTCGCATGAGCAGTTCTTC.

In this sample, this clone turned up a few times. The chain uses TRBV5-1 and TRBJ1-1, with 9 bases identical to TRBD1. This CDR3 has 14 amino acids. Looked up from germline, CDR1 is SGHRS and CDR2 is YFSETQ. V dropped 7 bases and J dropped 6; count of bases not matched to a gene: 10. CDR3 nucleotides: TGCGCCAGCGGCTCCGGGACAGGGACATCTGAAGCTTTCTTT. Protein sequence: CASGSGTGTSEAFF.

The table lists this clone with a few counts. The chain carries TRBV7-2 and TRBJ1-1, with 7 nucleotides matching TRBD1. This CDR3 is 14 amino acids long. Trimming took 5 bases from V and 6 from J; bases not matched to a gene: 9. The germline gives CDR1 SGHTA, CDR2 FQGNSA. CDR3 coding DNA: TGTGCCAGCAGCCTGCTAGGGGGCAGGGCTGAAGCTTTCTTT. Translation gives CASSLLGGRAEAFF.

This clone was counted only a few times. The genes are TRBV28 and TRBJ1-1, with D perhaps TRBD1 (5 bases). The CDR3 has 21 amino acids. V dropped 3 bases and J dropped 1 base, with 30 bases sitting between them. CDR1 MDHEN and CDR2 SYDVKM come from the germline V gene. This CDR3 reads CASSFNWGRRVLDTKNTEAFF. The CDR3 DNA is TGTGCCAGCAGTTTTAATTGGGGCAGGCGCGTCCTGGACACCAAGAACACTGAAGCTTTCTTT. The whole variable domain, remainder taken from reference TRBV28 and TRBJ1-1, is DVKVTQSSRYLVKRTGEKVFLECVQDMDHENMFWYRQDPGLGLRLIYFSYDVKMKEKGDIPEGYSVSREKKERFSLILESASTNQTSMYLCASSFNWGRRVLDTKNTEAFFGQGTRLTVV.

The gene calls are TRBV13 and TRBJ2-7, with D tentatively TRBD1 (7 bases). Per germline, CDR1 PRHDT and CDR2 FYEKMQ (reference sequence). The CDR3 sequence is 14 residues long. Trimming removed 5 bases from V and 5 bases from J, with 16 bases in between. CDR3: CASSQGGLRNEQYF. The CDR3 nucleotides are TGTGCCAGCAGCCAGGGGGGCCTGAGGAACGAGCAGTACTTC.